Here is one T cell receptor beta chain with its context. The antigen is unknown. Trimming removed 2 bases from V and 3 bases from J, with 11 bases in between. This CDR3 contains 15 residues. From germline, CDR1 is SGHNT and CDR2 YYREEE (reference sequence). Donors comprised only Caucasian adults living in Nashville, Tennessee. CD4+ cells underwent separation, giving CD45RA+ naive and CD45RA-negative memory subsets. This record belongs to a study of shared clonotypes between healthy human individuals. General study points: Some naive CD4 clonotypes, about 5.5%, turned up in common across a handful of donors.

The authors ran the assay at deep level. Some clones are missing from TCRdb's copy, which holds only in-frame ones; the method was immunoSEQ multiplex PCR. The sample holds about 2 million clones; about 95% are singletons and the top ten take around 0.13%. The clonotype was recovered from a man aged 18 to 30 in good health. The chain recombines TRBV5-4 with TRBJ2-2; D is perhaps TRBD2 (5 bases). Sequenced input: naive CD4+ T cells sorted from blood. Subset in this sample: CD45RA+ positively selected. The CDR3 DNA reads as TGTGCCAGCAGCTTATCCCGGGGAGACACCGGGGAGCTGTTTTTT. This gives the protein CASSLSRGDTGELFF.